These T cell receptor beta chains were read from a single sample in a study of IL-17A CD8 T cells in psoriatic arthritis synovium. Repertoires were generated with immunoSEQ multiplex PCR, while TCRdb's copy carries only in-frame clones and drops some. The data contain approximately 2,300 clones, approximately 70% of them singletons. Sequencing used memory CD8+ T cells from synovial fluid. All receptors derive from a human donor with psoriatic arthritis. Each CDR3 is given with its conserved first and last residue. The D gene is left open where the match is weak. Clone size appears in some rows only: once, few, many, or a class for an expanded clone.

d_call	cdr3_length	v_call	j_call	clone_size	cdr3_nt	cdr3_aa
-	13	TRBV7-8	TRBJ2-1	-	TGTGCCAGCAGCAATGAAAGGGGCAATGAGCAGTTCTTC	CASSNERGNEQFF
TRBD1	16	TRBV5-1	TRBJ1-1	-	TGCGCCAGCAGCCCCGGGACAGGGTATACGAACACTGAAGTTTTCTTT	CASSPGTGYTNTEVFF
-	16	TRBV5-6	TRBJ1-2	-	TGTGCCAGCAGCTTGGAGTATGCAGCCACTAACTATGGCTACACCTTC	CASSLEYAATNYGYTF
-	17	TRBV12-5	TRBJ2-6	-	TGTGCTAGTGGTTTCTCACTTTCAGGCTCTGGGGCCAACGTCCTGACTTTC	CASGFSLSGSGANVLTF
TRBD1	14	TRBV7-3	TRBJ1-1	few	TGTGCCAGCAGCTCGGGACAGGTTAACACTGAAGCTTTCTTT	CASSSGQVNTEAFF
-	16	TRBV5-6	TRBJ1-2	-	TGTGCCAGCAGCTCCTACCCTACAGGAATGCTATATGGCTACACCTTC	CASSSYPTGMLYGYTF
TRBD1	14	TRBV10-3	TRBJ1-5	-	TGTGCCATCGGTACAGGGGACTCCAATCAGCCCCAGCATTTT	CAIGTGDSNQPQHF
-	14	TRBV2	TRBJ2-5	-	TGTGCCAGCAGTATCGTTGGGGGGCAAGAGACCCAGTACTTC	CASSIVGGQETQYF
TRBD1	14	TRBV6-1	TRBJ1-6	-	TGTGCCAGCAGTGACTACAGGGGGCTAACGCCCCTCCACTTT	CASSDYRGLTPLHF
TRBD1	18	TRBV13	TRBJ2-6	-	TGTGCCAGCAGCTCCACAGGGGAAGGCAGGTCTGGGGCCAACGTCCTGACTTTC	CASSSTGEGRSGANVLTF
TRBD2	16	TRBV5-1	TRBJ2-1	once	TGCGCCAGCAGCCTAATAGCGGGGGGGTACCCCAATGAGCAGTTCTTC	CASSLIAGGYPNEQFF
TRBD2	15	TRBV25-1	TRBJ2-5	-	TGTGCCAGCAGTGAATGGGGGGACTATCAAGAGACCCAGTACTTC	CASSEWGDYQETQYF
-	12	TRBV5-1	TRBJ2-7	few	TGCGCCTCCCGGGGTCAAGCCTACGAGCAGTACTTC	CASRGQAYEQYF
-	13	TRBV6-1	TRBJ2-7	-	TGTGCCAGCAGTGAACTTATCACCTACGAGCAGTACTTC	CASSELITYEQYF
TRBD1	17	TRBV13	TRBJ2-3	-	TGTGCCAGCAGCTTTGCCCGGGACAGGGGGAGCACAGATACGCAGTATTTT	CASSFARDRGSTDTQYF
-	15	TRBV19	TRBJ1-1	once	TGTGCCAGTAGTATCCCCAGGGACGTGAACACTGAAGCTTTCTTT	CASSIPRDVNTEAFF
-	15	TRBV30	TRBJ1-6	once	TGTGCCTGGAGCGTGGGGCGTGGGATCGGTTCACCCCTCCACTTT	CAWSVGRGIGSPLHF
TRBD2	18	TRBV18	TRBJ2-3	-	TGTGCCAGCTCACCATCAGGCCTAGCGGGGGTGAACACAGATACGCAGTATTTT	CASSPSGLAGVNTDTQYF
TRBD2	12	TRBV28	TRBJ2-1	-	TGTGCCAGCAGTTTACCCCGGGGGGGCCAGTTCTTC	CASSLPRGGQFF
-	15	TRBV6-5	TRBJ2-7	-	TGTGCCAGCAGTTACTTGGGGGGGCGCGGATACGAGCAGTACTTC	CASSYLGGRGYEQYF
-	14	TRBV6-1	TRBJ1-2	-	TGTGCCAGCACTCCCTGGGGGGAAGGCTATGGCTACACCTTC	CASTPWGEGYGYTF
-	14	TRBV18	TRBJ1-1	-	TGTGCCAGCTCACCACCGGTAATGAACACTGAAGCTTTCTTT	CASSPPVMNTEAFF
-	15	TRBV7-9	TRBJ1-6	-	TGTGCCAGCAGCATTGGGACCCCTCTTGATTCACCCCTCCACTTT	CASSIGTPLDSPLHF
TRBD2	15	TRBV19	TRBJ2-5	-	TGTGCCAGTAGTATGGGCGGGGGGGCTCGAGAGACCCAGTACTTC	CASSMGGGARETQYF
TRBD1	14	TRBV6-5	TRBJ1-2	-	TGTGCCAGCAGTGCGGCCCAGGGGGTCTATGGCTACACCTTC	CASSAAQGVYGYTF
-	15	TRBV19	TRBJ1-5	-	TGTGCCAGTAGTATGGTCAGGGAGGTGGTCCAGCCCCAGCATTTT	CASSMVREVVQPQHF
-	14	TRBV5-8	TRBJ1-5	once	TGTGCCAGCAGCAGCCGGGACCACAATCAGCCCCAGCATTTT	CASSSRDHNQPQHF
TRBD1	15	TRBV19	TRBJ2-7	once	TGTGCCAGTAGCCCCCCGGGACAGGGTCCCTACGAGCAGTACTTC	CASSPPGQGPYEQYF
TRBD1	14	TRBV25-1	TRBJ1-2	-	TGTGCCAGCAGTGAAGGGACAGGTCCATTTGGCTACACCTTC	CASSEGTGPFGYTF
-	18	TRBV9	TRBJ1-3	few	TGTGCCAGCAGCGCAGGAGCCGGGCCACCCGGCCCCGGAAACACCATATATTTT	CASSAGAGPPGPGNTIYF
TRBD2	14	TRBV9	TRBJ2-7	few	TGTGCCAGCAGCGTAGGGGGAGGGCGCTACGAGCAGTACTTC	CASSVGGGRYEQYF
-	15	TRBV27	TRBJ2-1	-	TGTGCCAGCAGCGGACTTCCGACAGCGTACAATGAGCAGTTCTTC	CASSGLPTAYNEQFF
-	15	TRBV5-5	TRBJ2-7	-	TGTGCCAGCAGCTTGGGACAGGTACCCTCCTACGAGCAGTACTTC	CASSLGQVPSYEQYF
-	16	TRBV6-1	TRBJ1-4	-	TGTGCCAGCAGTGAAGCGGTCGGCAGGGGAAATGAAAAACTGTTTTTT	CASSEAVGRGNEKLFF
-	19	TRBV5-5	TRBJ2-7	-	TGTGCCAGCAGCCGGGTGGGGCAGTCGGGGGCGCGATCATCCTACGAGCAGTACTTC	CASSRVGQSGARSSYEQYF
-	15	TRBV4-1	TRBJ1-5	-	TGCGCCAGCAGCCACGACAGCGAGCCCTATCAGCCCCAGCATTTT	CASSHDSEPYQPQHF